One and the same sample provided the 32 T cell receptor beta chains below, sequenced in a study of Ad26.COV2.S vaccination and SARS-CoV-2 variants. Treatment here: around 19 received Ad26.COV2.S at low or high dose, single or two shots; several received placebo; per-sample allocation not given. Specimens were obtained on day 63 following the first vaccine or placebo injection. Sequencing was performed with immunoSEQ multiplex PCR; in TCRdb, only in-frame clones are kept and a portion is missing. Seen here are about 480,000 clones, 87% observed once, and the top ten hold roughly 13%. The sequencing used peripheral blood, collected in a trial of Ad26.COV2.S vaccine versus placebo. These receptors all stem from a person aged 18-60 years who received the Ad26.COV2.S COVID-19 vaccine or a placebo.

This clone was counted once. The chain uses TRBV14 and TRBJ1-1; D is uncertain. Germline CDR1 reads SGHDN; CDR2 reads FVKESK. The CDR3 runs to 14 residues. Trimming removed 3 bases at V and 3 bases at J, with 11 bases between. In DNA form, the CDR3 reads TGTGCCAGCAGCCAGTATCCGCGGTACACTGAAGCTTTCTTT. It specifies CASSQYPRYTEAFF.

The CDR3 here is CASSLSSPNTGELFF. CDR3 sequence (DNA): TGTGCCAGCAGTCTTAGCAGCCCGAACACCGGGGAGCTGTTTTTT. This sequence joins TRBV28 and TRBJ2-2, with unresolved D. The CDR3 contains 15 residues. Germline CDR1 and CDR2: MDHEN and SYDVKM. V was trimmed by 5 bases and J by 0 bases, leaving 10 bases between them.

This clone was detected once. This chain links TRBV13 with TRBJ2-3, with D possibly TRBD1 on 6 matching bases. The CDR3 is 13 residues long. Trimming shortened V by 5 bases and J by 4 bases, and 10 bases separated the two germline ends. Germline V gives CDR1 PRHDT, CDR2 FYEKMQ (reference sequence). CDR3 in amino acids: CASSARGPDTQYF. In DNA, the CDR3 is TGTGCCAGCAGCGCCAGGGGTCCAGATACGCAGTATTTT.

The rearrangement links TRBV6-5 to TRBJ2-7, with D unclear. The CDR3 spans 12 residues. Germline V lookup: CDR1 MNHEY, CDR2 SVGAGI. V was pared by 7 bases and J by 7 bases, with 14 bases between. This CDR3 is CASTSHLGEQYF. The CDR3 nucleotides are TGTGCCAGCACCTCCCACCTGGGGGAGCAGTACTTC.

This chain joins TRBV5-4 and TRBJ2-7, with D perhaps matching TRBD2 (5 bases). CDR3 length: 16 amino acids. Germline assignment: CDR1 SGHNT and CDR2 YYREEE (reference sequence). V lost 0 bases, J lost 6 bases, and 19 bases lay in between. The CDR3 bases are TGTGCCAGCAGCTTGGGGGCCTCCGGGAACCTAGCCGAGCAGTACTTC. It is translated as CASSLGASGNLAEQYF.

The count of this clone is one. This chain links TRBV24-1 with TRBJ2-1, with 13 bases fitting TRBD2. Germline V gene lookup returns CDR1 KGHDR and CDR2 SFDVKD. V lost 1 base to trimming and J lost 7 bases; unmatched junction nucleotides: 3. This CDR3 is 16 amino acids long. This CDR3 reads CATSDFTSGRGNEQFF. The CDR3 DNA follows: TGTGCCACCAGTGATTTTACTAGCGGGAGGGGGAATGAGCAGTTCTTC.

The chain carries TRBV30 and TRBJ2-7, with 8 nucleotides matching TRBD2. Germline V gene lookup returns CDR1 GTSNPN and CDR2 SVGIG (reference sequence). The V and J ends lost 0 bases and 4 bases, in that order; junction bases with no gene match: 5. The CDR3 is made up of 14 amino acids. The CDR3 DNA sequence: TGTGCCTGGAGTGTAGACGGGGGGGCTTACGAGCAGTACTTC. This translates into CAWSVDGGAYEQYF. Supplemented by reference TRBV30 and TRBJ2-7, the full variable domain reads SQTIHQWPATLVQPVGSPLSLECTVEGTSNPNLYWYRQAAGRGLQLLFYSVGIGQISSEVPQNLSASRPQDRQFILSSKKLLLSDSGFYLCAWSVDGGAYEQYFGPGTRLTVT.

The chain recombines TRBV12-3 or TRBV12-4 with TRBJ1-3, with D hard to call. Between the trimmed V and J ends, which lost 6 bases and 0 bases, there was a span of 6 bases. The CDR3 extends over 13 amino acids. The DNA of the CDR3 is TGTGCCAGCAGGATGATCTCTGGAAACACCATATATTTT. Amino acid sequence: CASRMISGNTIYF.

The chain has TRBV6-2 or TRBV6-3 and TRBJ2-1; D is uncertain. The CDR3 has 17 amino acids. CDR1 is MNHEY, CDR2 SVGEGT, per germline. Trimming took 2 bases from V and 4 from J, leaving 18 bases between them. CDR3 loop: CASSYPKHPLVYNEQFF. CDR3 sequence (DNA): TGTGCCAGCAGTTACCCCAAACACCCCCTGGTATACAATGAGCAGTTCTTC.

As to this clone: A junction boundary mismatches the germline segment, possibly from a read error. This chain uses TRBV6-2 or TRBV6-3 with TRBJ2-3, with TRBD2 matching over 9 bases. The CDR3 covers 15 residues. CDR1 and CDR2 from the germline V gene are MNHEY and SVGEGT. CDR3: CASSYSGTSIDTQYF. In DNA form, the CDR3 reads TGTGCCAGCAGTTACTCAGGGACTAGCATAGATACGCAGTATTTT.

The chain uses TRBV19 and TRBJ2-7; no clear D gene. This CDR3 is built from 12 residues. CDR1 LNHDA and CDR2 SQIVND come from the germline V gene (reference sequence). The CDR3 DNA reads TGTGCTACAGTAGGGTCGTCCTACGAGCAGTACTTC. It specifies CATVGSSYEQYF.

V and J are TRBV3-1 (or the pseudogene TRBV3-2) and TRBJ1-2; weak D call: TRBD1 (6 bases). The CDR3 has 15 amino acids. Trimming removed 1 base at V and 7 bases at J, with 16 bases between. Germline V CDR1 and CDR2: LGHDT, YNNKEL (reference sequence). DNA for the CDR3: TGTGCCAGCAGCCAAGGCTTAGGGGGGGAGGGTGGCTACACCTTC. Residues: CASSQGLGGEGGYTF.

The chain joins TRBV19 to TRBJ2-1; 7 nucleotides align to TRBD2. With 7 bases clipped from V and 4 bases from J, the junction kept 10 bases outside the gene matches. The V gene's germline CDR1 is LNHDA and CDR2 SQIVND (reference sequence). The CDR3 runs 15 residues. The CDR3 here is CASTKSSGNYNEQFF. The CDR3, as DNA: TGTGCCAGTACGAAATCTAGCGGCAATTACAATGAGCAGTTCTTC.

The chain combines TRBV27 with TRBJ1-4; TRBD1 matches at 8 bases. The V and J ends lost 9 bases and 7 bases, in that order; junction bases with no gene match: 4. Germline assignment: CDR1 MNHEY and CDR2 SMNVEV (reference sequence). The CDR3 is 12 amino acids. The CDR3 spells CASKQGGEKLFF. The CDR3 region has the DNA TGTGCCAGTAAACAGGGGGGTGAAAAACTGTTTTTT.

A note on this clone: Other DNA sequences in this sample translate to the same CDR3. This chain uses TRBV7-9 with TRBJ1-2; D might be TRBD1 (5 bases). The germline gives CDR1 SEHNR, CDR2 FQNEAQ (reference sequence). CDR3 length equals 14 residues. V shed 1 base and J shed 4 bases, with 10 bases lying between them. In nucleotides, the CDR3 is TGTGCCAGCAGCTTAGGTCCTGGGGGCTATGGCTACACCTTC. Amino acids: CASSLGPGGYGYTF.

The chain employs TRBV7-8 and TRBJ1-6, with 7 bases lining up with TRBD1. CDR1 and CDR2 from the germline V gene are SGHVS and FQNEAQ. With 0 bases clipped from V and 7 bases from J, the junction kept 12 bases outside the gene matches. The CDR3 is made up of 18 amino acids. The CDR3 loop reads CASSLARQQGQLNSPLHF. In nucleotides, the CDR3 is TGTGCCAGCAGCTTAGCGCGACAACAGGGACAGTTGAATTCACCCCTCCACTTT.

The rearrangement links TRBV5-6 to TRBJ1-4; D call uncertain. Germline lookup yields CDR1 SGHDT and CDR2 YYEEEE. This CDR3 contains 12 residues. Trimming took off 6 bases at V and 8 bases at J, with 11 bases between the two ends. CDR3 bases: TGTGCCAGCACGATCCGGAACGAAAAACTGTTTTTT. Protein: CASTIRNEKLFF.

The chain couples TRBV5-6 to TRBJ1-5, with no clear D. The germline V and J ends were trimmed by 4 bases and 12 bases, with 14 bases remaining between them. The CDR3 is 12 amino acids. Germline assignment: CDR1 SGHDT and CDR2 YYEEEE. The CDR3 bases are TGTGCCAGCAGCAACCTCGGACGGTACCAGCATTTT. Protein: CASSNLGRYQHF.

The V call is TRBV30, the J call TRBJ2-6; 7 positions agree with TRBD1. The V gene end was trimmed by 5 bases and the J gene end by 1 base; junction bases not matched to a gene: 5. The CDR3 spans 15 residues. The germline V gene has CDR1 GTSNPN and CDR2 SVGIG (reference sequence). Written as DNA, the CDR3 is TGTGCCTGGGCTCCGACAGGGTCTGGGGCCAACGTCCTGACTTTC. Translated: CAWAPTGSGANVLTF.

In this sample, this clone turned up a few times. The chain has TRBV4-1 and TRBJ2-7; D ambiguous. Trimming took 3 bases from V and 0 from J, leaving 12 bases between them. The germline CDR1 and CDR2 sequences are MGHRA and YSYEKL. This CDR3 has 15 amino acids. This CDR3 reads CASSQHAGISYEQYF. The DNA of the CDR3 is TGCGCCAGCAGCCAGCATGCTGGAATCTCCTACGAGCAGTACTTC.

CDR3 in amino acids: CASSVGGSTVNEQFF. As DNA, the CDR3 is TGTGCCAGCAGCGTAGGCGGGAGTACCGTCAATGAGCAGTTCTTC. The chain carries TRBV9 and TRBJ2-1; 7 bases fit TRBD2. Germline V CDR1 and CDR2: SGDLS, YYNGEE. The CDR3 totals 15 residues. Trimming at V came to 0 bases and at J to 6 bases, leaving 6 bases not matched to a gene. The whole variable domain, filled in from reference TRBV9 and TRBJ2-1, reads DSGVTQTPKHLITATGQRVTLRCSPRSGDLSVYWYQQSLDQGLQFLIQYYNGEERAKGNILERFSAQQFPDLHSELNLSSLELGDSALYFCASSVGGSTVNEQFFGPGTRLTVL.

J is TRBJ2-7 and V is TRBV7-8; the match to TRBD2 covers 12 bases. Germline loops: CDR1 SGHVS, CDR2 FQNEAQ. CDR3 length equals 16 residues. The V gene end was trimmed by 5 bases and the J gene end by 2 bases; junction bases not matched to a gene: 7. The CDR3 protein is CASSPWTSGNTYEQYF. The DNA of the CDR3 is TGTGCCAGCAGCCCCTGGACTAGCGGGAATACCTACGAGCAGTACTTC.

This chain connects TRBV24-1 to TRBJ2-1; D is ambiguous. This CDR3 has 13 amino acids. Germline CDR1 and CDR2: KGHDR and SFDVKD. The ends were cut back, 5 bases at V and 11 bases at J, with 15 bases in the middle. CDR3 nucleotides: TGTGCCACCAGTGTCCCCCCCGGAGAGCAGCAGTTCTTC. It is translated as CATSVPPGEQQFF.

This chain connects TRBV28 to TRBJ1-2; D gene unclear. The ends were cut back, 8 bases at V and 2 bases at J, with 15 bases in the middle. Germline lookup yields CDR1 MDHEN and CDR2 SYDVKM. The CDR3 sequence is 14 residues long. CDR3 in DNA: TGTGCCAGCTCACAAGCTGGGTGGAACTATGGCTACACCTTC. Translated: CASSQAGWNYGYTF.

V and J are TRBV6-4 and TRBJ2-3; D unresolved. The germline V gene has CDR1 MRHNA and CDR2 SNTAGT. There are 16 residues in the CDR3. Between the trimmed V and J ends, which lost 0 bases and 1 base, there was a span of 11 bases. This chain's CDR3 is CASSDSSLPGTDTQYF. As DNA, the CDR3 is TGTGCCAGCAGTGACTCTTCGCTCCCTGGCACAGATACGCAGTATTTT.

This CDR3 reads CASSAGLAGDRDIQYF. CDR3 nucleotide sequence: TGTGCCAGCAGCGCCGGACTAGCGGGAGATAGGGACATTCAGTACTTC. V is TRBV7-8 and J is TRBJ2-4, with 13 bases matching TRBD2. Germline V gene data show CDR1 as SGHVS and CDR2 as FQNEAQ. This CDR3 is 16 amino acids long. The V segment lost 5 bases and the J segment 8 bases; nucleotides outside the gene matches: 9.

The rearrangement links TRBV19 to TRBJ2-4, with 7 bases fitting TRBD1. CDR1 and CDR2 from the germline V gene are LNHDA and SQIVND (reference sequence). The ends lost 4 bases at V and 0 bases at J; junction bases unmatched: 6. CDR3 length equals 16 residues. The CDR3 DNA sequence: TGTGCCAGTAGTACCCCGGACAGGCTAGCCAAAAACATTCAGTACTTC. Its protein is CASSTPDRLAKNIQYF.

This clone was observed a few times. The CDR3 loop reads CSARGTDEQYF. The CDR3 DNA follows: TGCAGTGCTAGAGGGACGGACGAGCAGTACTTC. The chain carries TRBV20-1 and TRBJ2-7; D gene ambiguous. Germline V gene lookup returns CDR1 DFQATT and CDR2 SNEGSKA (reference sequence). Trimming pared 1 base from V and 5 bases from J, leaving 6 bases between. The CDR3 consists of 11 residues.

This clone has more than one count but fewer than ten. This chain links TRBV21-1 with TRBJ2-3; the DNA was not used to check the table's D call, TRBD2. TRBV21-1 is deemed a pseudogene. The CDR3 runs to 13 residues. DNA for the CDR3: TGTGCCAGCCGGGAAAAAGGGCCAGATACGCAGTATTTT. Amino acid sequence: CASREKGPDTQYF.

This chain links TRBV7-9 with TRBJ2-7, with 7 bases identical to TRBD1. Germline V CDR1 and CDR2: SEHNR, FQNEAQ (reference sequence). This CDR3 region has 13 residues. With V trimmed by 4 bases and J by 6 bases, 6 bases remained unmatched. In DNA form, the CDR3 reads TGTGCCAGCAGCTCAGGACAGGTCGGCGAGCAGTACTTC. This sequence encodes CASSSGQVGEQYF.

The genes are TRBV19 and TRBJ2-1, with D unclear. Germline V CDR1 and CDR2: LNHDA, SQIVND (reference sequence). Trimming removed 5 bases at V and 9 bases at J, with 8 bases between. This CDR3 is built from 11 residues. DNA of the CDR3: TGTGCCAGTAGTGCCCTATTTGAGCAGTTCTTC. It yields the protein CASSALFEQFF.

This clone was seen repeatedly, ten times or more. The chain uses TRBV27 and TRBJ2-1; unclear D gene. Per germline, CDR1 MNHEY and CDR2 SMNVEV (reference sequence). Trimming took off 5 bases at V and 2 bases at J, with 1 base between the two ends. The CDR3 has 11 residues. The CDR3: CASSTYNEQFF. CDR3 in DNA: TGTGCCAGCAGTACCTACAATGAGCAGTTCTTC.